A single sample gave rise to the 3 T cell receptor beta chains below, sequenced in a study of cytomegalovirus exposure and HLA in healthy donors. The study ran its PCR with 60 Vbeta and 13 Jbeta primers. Here immunoSEQ multiplex PCR was the method, and the copy in TCRdb shows in-frame clones only, minus some. The sample yields over 150,000 clones, roughly 82% seen once. The sample taken for sequencing was PBMCs. These receptors were taken from a man aged 50 or older in good health and CMV-seropositive.

J is TRBJ1-6 and V is TRBV7-9; a weak D match, TRBD1 (6 bases). CDR3 length equals 17 residues. The germline V gene encodes CDR1 SEHNR and CDR2 FQNEAQ (reference sequence). The V gene lost 3 bases and the J gene lost 5 bases, with 17 bases spanning the gap. The CDR3 DNA sequence: TGTGCCAGCAGCTTCTCGGTGGGGGCGCAGGATAATTCACCCCTCCACTTT. This sequence encodes CASSFSVGAQDNSPLHF.

The chain joins TRBV9 to TRBJ2-5; the match to TRBD1 covers 7 bases. The CDR3 spans 17 residues. Germline assignment: CDR1 SGDLS and CDR2 YYNGEE. Germline trimming cut 3 bases from V and 3 bases from J; bases unmatched to any gene: 14. DNA of the CDR3: TGTGCCAGCAGCGCTCGGCCGGGACAGATAATTAAAGAGACCCAGTACTTC. Its translation: CASSARPGQIIKETQYF.

In regard to this clone: Other DNA variants within this sample encode the same CDR3. The V and J genes are TRBV5-4 and TRBJ2-7; D possibly corresponds to TRBD2 (5 bases). V was clipped by 0 bases and J by 0 bases, with 7 bases between them. There are 14 residues in the CDR3. The germline CDR1 and CDR2 sequences are SGHNT and YYREEE (reference sequence). The DNA for the CDR3 is TGTGCCAGCAGCTTGGGAGGGAGCTCCTACGAGCAGTACTTC. Its protein product is CASSLGGSSYEQYF.